Listed below are T cell receptor beta chains from one sample, sequenced in a study. TCRdb reprocessed the 5' RACE reads via MiXCR and lists one record per CDR3 protein. The sample shows about 47,000 distinct CDR3 sequences, more than 25% of them seen only once. The sample consisted of naive CD4+ T cells sorted from blood. Receptors were obtained from a female donor with breast cancer. Each CDR3 is given with its conserved first and last residue. Fields, in order: clone size, J gene, D gene, V gene, CDR3 protein, CDR3 DNA. The D gene is left open where the match is weak. A row's size may be missing; if present it is once, few, many or a size class.

>.|TRBJ2-5|TRBD2|TRBV15
CATSRDGTSKRTQYF
TGTGCCACCAGCAGAGATGGGACTAGCAAACGGACCCAGTACTTC
>few|TRBJ2-1|.|TRBV5-1
CASSLYSSSYNEQFF
TGCGCCAGCAGCTTGTACTCAAGCTCCTACAATGAGCAGTTCTTC
>few|TRBJ2-5|TRBD2|TRBV9
CASSVVPSGSNQYF
TGTGCCAGCAGCGTAGTGCCTAGCGGCTCCAATCAGTACTTC
>many|TRBJ1-2|.|TRBV6-5
CASSYSTGQDSNF
TGTGCCAGCAGTTACTCGACGGGTCAGGACAGCAACTTC
>.|TRBJ2-7|.|TRBV5-1
CASSLMPHKQYF
TGCGCCAGCAGCTTGATGCCCCACAAGCAGTACTTC
>.|TRBJ2-1|.|TRBV9
CASTRDPGSYNEQFF
TGTGCCAGCACCCGGGACCCAGGCTCCTACAATGAGCAGTTCTTC
>.|TRBJ2-5|TRBD2|TRBV6-6
CASSYSASGGSRVTQYF
TGTGCCAGCAGTTATTCGGCTAGCGGGGGGTCGAGGGTGACCCAGTACTTC
>few|TRBJ2-1|.|TRBV29-1
CSVFGDNEQFF
TGCAGCGTTTTCGGAGACAATGAGCAGTTCTTC
>few|TRBJ2-5|TRBD2|TRBV20-1
CSARDFHSGRVSETQYF
TGCAGTGCTAGAGATTTCCATAGCGGGAGGGTTTCAGAGACCCAGTACTTC
>.|TRBJ2-2|.|TRBV21-1
CASTPGGELFF
TGTGCCAGCACCCCGGGCGGGGAGCTGTTTTTT
>.|TRBJ2-1|.|TRBV3-1
CASSVNSHNEQFF
TGTGCCAGCAGCGTAAACAGTCACAATGAGCAGTTCTTC
>.|TRBJ1-6|.|TRBV5-1
CASSPEFGISPLHF
TGCGCCAGCAGCCCGGAGTTTGGGATTTCACCCCTCCACTTT
>few|TRBJ1-3|.|TRBV9
CASSVESGLVGNTIYF
TGTGCCAGCAGCGTAGAGTCAGGGCTCGTTGGGAACACCATATATTTT
>.|TRBJ2-3|TRBD2|TRBV20-1
CSASSGGGSTDTQYF
TGCAGTGCCTCTAGCGGGGGAGGTAGCACAGATACGCAGTATTTT
>.|TRBJ2-3|TRBD2|TRBV5-1
CASSGTSPLIDTQYF
TGCGCCAGCAGCGGGACTAGCCCCCTTATTGATACGCAGTATTTT
>.|TRBJ1-2|.|TRBV12-3/TRBV12-4
CASSTFVYGYAF
TGTGCCAGCAGCACGTTTGTCTATGGCTACGCCTTC
>.|TRBJ1-5|TRBD1|TRBV6-1
CASSEQGVYSNQPQHF
TGTGCCAGCAGTGAGCAGGGGGTTTATAGCAATCAGCCCCAGCATTTT
>medium-sized|TRBJ2-1|.|TRBV29-1
CSVPGEVSYNEQFF
TGCAGCGTCCCAGGGGAAGTTTCCTACAATGAGCAGTTCTTC
>.|TRBJ2-7|TRBD2|TRBV7-2
CASSLAFSGRAYEQYF
TGTGCCAGCAGCCTGGCATTTAGCGGGAGGGCCTACGAGCAGTACTTC
>.|TRBJ2-4|.|TRBV5-1
CASSLEGILAKNIQYF
TGCGCCAGCAGCTTGGAAGGGATCTTAGCCAAAAACATTCAGTACTTC
>many|TRBJ2-7|TRBD2|TRBV20-1
CSARDWGGSRYEQYF
TGCAGTGCTAGGGATTGGGGCGGGAGTCGTTACGAGCAGTACTTC
>many|TRBJ2-7|TRBD2|TRBV12-3/TRBV12-4
CASSSRSGRAGGEQYF
TGTGCCAGCAGTTCCCGTAGCGGGAGGGCAGGGGGCGAGCAGTACTTC
>.|TRBJ1-1|.|TRBV20-1
CSASVRATEAFF
TGCAGTGCTAGTGTGAGGGCCACTGAAGCTTTCTTT
>few|TRBJ2-7|.|TRBV7-2
CASSFPPYEQYF
TGTGCCAGCAGCTTTCCCCCCTACGAGCAGTACTTC
>.|TRBJ2-1|.|TRBV29-1
CSVEGELVDSTAYNEQFF
TGCAGCGTTGAAGGAGAGCTAGTGGACAGTACGGCCTACAATGAGCAGTTCTTC
>few|TRBJ1-6|.|TRBV25-1
CASSERGNSPLHF
TGTGCCAGCAGTGAAAGGGGGAATTCACCCCTCCACTTT
>few|TRBJ2-7|.|TRBV7-2
CASSLVGLPGSEQYF
TGTGCCAGCAGCTTAGTGGGGCTACCGGGGAGCGAGCAGTACTTC
>once|TRBJ2-7|.|TRBV7-2
CASSVEQRRASYEQYF
TGTGCCAGCAGCGTAGAACAACGGAGGGCGTCCTACGAGCAGTACTTC
>many|TRBJ1-1|.|TRBV20-1
CSARTSMNTEAFF
TGCAGTGCCCGGACCTCAATGAACACTGAAGCTTTCTTT
>.|TRBJ2-2|.|TRBV28
CASSLSAGAGGELCF
TGTGCCAGCAGTTTGTCCGCAGGGGCCGGCGGGGAGCTGTGTTTT
>.|TRBJ2-1|TRBD2|TRBV5-1
CASSLAIAGALYNEQFF
TGCGCCAGCAGCTTGGCCATCGCGGGAGCTCTCTACAATGAGCAGTTCTTC
>many|TRBJ2-2|.|TRBV20-1
CSARANTGELFF
TGCAGTGCTAGAGCGAACACCGGGGAGCTGTTTTTT
>few|TRBJ2-3|TRBD2|TRBV9
CASSARGTSGGDSTDTQYF
TGTGCCAGCAGCGCCCGTGGGACTAGCGGGGGTGATAGCACAGATACGCAGTATTTT
>.|TRBJ1-3|.|TRBV7-3
CASSLKPPDGVKNTIYF
TGTGCCAGCAGCTTAAAGCCACCTGACGGTGTCAAAAACACCATATATTTT
>.|TRBJ2-2|TRBD2|TRBV6-5
CASSYWAGGQPGELFF
TGTGCCAGCAGTTACTGGGCGGGAGGGCAACCCGGGGAGCTGTTTTTT
>.|TRBJ1-1|.|TRBV20-1
CSAPRGGMNTEAFF
TGCAGTGCCCCGCGGGGAGGAATGAACACTGAAGCTTTCTTT
>few|TRBJ1-1|.|TRBV6-5
CASSAYQTQNTEAFF
TGTGCCAGCAGTGCATACCAGACACAGAACACTGAAGCTTTCTTT
>.|TRBJ2-7|.|TRBV5-1
CASSERMANEQYF
TGCGCCAGCAGCGAGAGAATGGCAAACGAGCAGTACTTC
>many|TRBJ1-4|.|TRBV12-3/TRBV12-4
CASSFFPNEKLFF
TGTGCCAGCAGTTTCTTCCCTAATGAAAAACTGTTTTTT
>.|TRBJ2-7|.|TRBV2
CASHESWASREQYF
TGTGCCTCGCACGAGTCTTGGGCGTCCCGCGAGCAGTACTTC
>.|TRBJ2-2|.|TRBV7-2
CASSPRGTSWGTGELFF
TGTGCCAGCAGCCCCCGAGGAACATCGTGGGGCACCGGGGAGCTGTTTTTT
>few|TRBJ1-1|.|TRBV6-5
CASSYSSLSLRAFF
TGTGCCAGCAGTTACTCGAGTCTGAGCCTAAGAGCTTTCTTT
>many|TRBJ1-5|.|TRBV7-2
CASSLDSYSNQPQHF
TGTGCCAGCAGCTTGGACAGTTATAGCAATCAGCCCCAGCATTTT
>.|TRBJ2-7|.|TRBV7-2
CASSLSPGIYEQYF
TGTGCCAGCAGCTTATCGCCAGGGATCTACGAGCAGTACTTC
>.|TRBJ2-1|TRBD2|TRBV3-1
CASSLASGSLRSGDEQFF
TGTGCCAGCAGCCTTGCTAGCGGGAGTTTAAGGTCGGGTGATGAGCAGTTCTTC
>.|TRBJ1-1|TRBD1|TRBV5-1
CASSLTGDGLNTEAFF
TGCGCCAGCAGCTTGACAGGGGACGGATTGAACACTGAAGCTTTCTTT
>once|TRBJ1-5|.|TRBV7-8
CGSGGLGNQPQHF
TGTGGCAGCGGGGGGCTAGGAAATCAGCCCCAGCATTTT
>.|TRBJ2-6|.|TRBV11-1
CASSSGTQSSGANVLTF
TGTGCCAGCAGCTCCGGGACCCAGAGCTCTGGGGCCAACGTCCTGACTTTC
>many|TRBJ1-1|.|TRBV11-1
CASKKPGGTEAFF
TGTGCCAGCAAAAAGCCTGGAGGGACTGAAGCTTTCTTT
>.|TRBJ2-2|.|TRBV7-3
CASSKNTGELFF
TGTGCCAGCAGCAAGAACACCGGGGAGCTGTTTTTT
>few|TRBJ2-7|.|TRBV10-3
CAISDGPTYEQYF
TGTGCCATCAGTGACGGACCCACCTACGAGCAGTACTTC